Listed here are 7 T cell receptor beta chains from one sample, sequenced in a study of blood T cell repertoires in COVID-19. Libraries were prepared by immunoSEQ multiplex PCR; TCRdb keeps only in-frame clonotypes and omits some of them. The profile shows roughly 220,000 clones, around 83% of them singletons. The sample taken for sequencing was peripheral blood. These receptors all come from a woman aged 40 to 55 who had recovered from COVID-19.

The chain joins TRBV2 to TRBJ1-2; TRBD1 agrees at 9 bases. Per germline, CDR1 SNHLY and CDR2 FYNNEI. The junction had 5 bases not matched to a gene; V was cut back by 3 bases and J by 3 bases. This CDR3 region has 15 residues. CDR3 loop: CASSDLDRGDYGYTF. The CDR3 nucleotides are TGTGCCAGCAGTGATTTGGACAGGGGTGACTATGGCTACACCTTC. Complete variable domain (other parts from reference TRBV2 and TRBJ1-2): EPEVTQTPSHQVTQMGQEVILRCVPISNHLYFYWYRQILGQKVEFLVSFYNNEISEKSEIFDDQFSVERPDGSNFTLKIRSTKLEDSAMYFCASSDLDRGDYGYTFGSGTRLTVV.

This clone has only a few counts. V usage is TRBV28 and J usage is TRBJ1-2; a possible D gene is TRBD1 (5 bases). The ends were cut back, 6 bases at V and 0 bases at J, with 20 bases in the middle. The CDR3 has 17 residues. The germline CDR1 and CDR2 sequences are MDHEN and SYDVKM. The CDR3 DNA sequence: TGTGCCAGCAGCTACGACAGTTGGGCCAACACTAACTATGGCTACACCTTC. Translating it yields CASSYDSWANTNYGYTF.

This sequence joins TRBV5-4 and TRBJ1-2; 7 positions agree with TRBD1. Germline CDR1 SGHNT, CDR2 YYREEE (reference sequence). The CDR3 runs 16 residues. The J segment lost 6 bases and the V segment lost 5 bases, leaving 16 bases of the junction unmatched. This CDR3 reads CASSLSAQTGLNGYTF. As DNA, the CDR3 is TGTGCCAGCAGTTTGTCAGCACAGACAGGGTTAAATGGCTACACCTTC.

The chain uses TRBV6-2 or TRBV6-3 and TRBJ2-3; tentatively, D is TRBD2 (6 bases). CDR1 is MNHEY, CDR2 SVGEGT, per germline. V was shortened by 3 bases and J by 2 bases, with 18 bases between the two germline ends. This CDR3 region has 17 residues. CDR3 DNA: TGTGCCAGCAGTTATTACACCGGGACTCTAAACACAGATACGCAGTATTTT. Translated, it gives CASSYYTGTLNTDTQYF.

The chain employs TRBV28 and TRBJ2-7, with unresolved D. There are 11 residues in the CDR3. V lost 7 bases and J 7 bases, leaving 11 bases between the germline ends. Germline CDR1 and CDR2: MDHEN and SYDVKM. This CDR3 is CASNNIVEQYF. The CDR3 nucleotides read TGTGCCAGCAATAATATAGTGGAGCAGTACTTC.

The V and J genes are TRBV11-1 and TRBJ1-5, with D maybe TRBD1 (5 bases). The germline gives CDR1 SGHAT, CDR2 FQDESV (reference sequence). CDR3 length: 13 residues. The V end was cut by 5 bases, the J end by 4 bases, with 9 bases between. The CDR3 DNA reads as TGTGCCAGCAGCAAGACAGTGAATCAGCCCCAGCATTTT. It yields the protein CASSKTVNQPQHF.

This clone was seen only once. The chain joins TRBV24-1 to TRBJ2-7; D gene uncertain. V was pared by 8 bases and J by 1 base, with 14 bases between. The length of the CDR3 is 14 residues. The germline V gene has CDR1 KGHDR and CDR2 SFDVKD. The CDR3 sequence: CATNVTRPSYEQYF. CDR3 DNA: TGTGCCACCAATGTTACGCGCCCTTCCTACGAGCAGTACTTC.